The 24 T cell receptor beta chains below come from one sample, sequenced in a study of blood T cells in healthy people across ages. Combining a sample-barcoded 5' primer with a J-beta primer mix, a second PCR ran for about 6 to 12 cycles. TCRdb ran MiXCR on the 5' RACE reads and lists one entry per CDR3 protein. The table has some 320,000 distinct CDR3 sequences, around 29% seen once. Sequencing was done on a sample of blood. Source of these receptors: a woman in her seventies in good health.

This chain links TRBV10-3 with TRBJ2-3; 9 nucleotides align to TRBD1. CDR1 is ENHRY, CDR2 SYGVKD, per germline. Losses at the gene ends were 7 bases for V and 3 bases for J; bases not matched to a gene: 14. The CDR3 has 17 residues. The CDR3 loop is CAIKKSPGTGMTDTQYF. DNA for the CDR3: TGTGCCATCAAGAAGAGCCCCGGGACAGGGATGACAGATACGCAGTATTTT.

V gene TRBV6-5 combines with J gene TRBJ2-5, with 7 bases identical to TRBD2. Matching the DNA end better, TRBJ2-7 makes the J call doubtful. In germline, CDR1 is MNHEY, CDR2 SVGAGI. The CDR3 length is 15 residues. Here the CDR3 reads CASSYTGGSPSEQYF. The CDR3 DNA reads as TGTGCCAGCAGTTACACAGGCGGGAGTCCCTCCGAGCAGTACTTC.

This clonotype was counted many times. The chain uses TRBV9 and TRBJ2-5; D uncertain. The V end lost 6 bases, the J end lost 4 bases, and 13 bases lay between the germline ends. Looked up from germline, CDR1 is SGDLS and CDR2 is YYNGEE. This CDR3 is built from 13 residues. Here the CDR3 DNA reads TGTGCCAGCAACCCCGGTTGGGGAGAGACCCAGTACTTC. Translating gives CASNPGWGETQYF. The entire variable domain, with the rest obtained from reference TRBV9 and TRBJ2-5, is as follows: DSGVTQTPKHLITATGQRVTLRCSPRSGDLSVYWYQQSLDQGLQFLIQYYNGEERAKGNILERFSAQQFPDLHSELNLSSLELGDSALYFCASNPGWGETQYFGPGTRLLVL.

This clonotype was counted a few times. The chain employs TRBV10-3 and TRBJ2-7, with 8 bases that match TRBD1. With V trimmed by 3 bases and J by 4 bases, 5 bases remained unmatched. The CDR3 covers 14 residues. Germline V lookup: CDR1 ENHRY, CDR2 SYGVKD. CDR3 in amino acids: CAISDPDRAYEQYF. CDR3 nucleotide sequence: TGTGCCATCAGTGATCCGGACAGGGCGTACGAGCAGTACTTC.

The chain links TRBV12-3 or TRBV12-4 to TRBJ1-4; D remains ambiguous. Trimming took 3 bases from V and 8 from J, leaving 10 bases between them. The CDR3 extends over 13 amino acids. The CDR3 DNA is TGTGCCAGCAGTTTCTCTGGTCCCGAAAAACTGTTTTTT. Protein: CASSFSGPEKLFF.

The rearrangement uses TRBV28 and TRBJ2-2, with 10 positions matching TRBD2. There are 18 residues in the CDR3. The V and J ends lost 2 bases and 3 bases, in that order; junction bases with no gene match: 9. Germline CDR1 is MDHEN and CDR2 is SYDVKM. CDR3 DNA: TGTGCCAGCAGTTTACTAACCGCTAGCGGGAGTGACACCGGGGAGCTGTTTTTT. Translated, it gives CASSLLTASGSDTGELFF.

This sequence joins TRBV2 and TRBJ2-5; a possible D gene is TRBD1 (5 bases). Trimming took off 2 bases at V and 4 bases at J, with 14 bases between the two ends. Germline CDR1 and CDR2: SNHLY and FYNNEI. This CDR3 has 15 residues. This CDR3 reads CASSELRQGRETQYF. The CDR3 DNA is TGTGCCAGCAGTGAACTGCGGCAGGGAAGAGAGACCCAGTACTTC.

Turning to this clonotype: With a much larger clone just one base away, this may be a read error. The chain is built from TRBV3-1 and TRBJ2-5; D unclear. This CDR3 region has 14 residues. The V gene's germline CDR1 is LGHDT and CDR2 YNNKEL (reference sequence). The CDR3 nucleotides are TGTGTCAGCAGCCAAAGAAAACGCCGAGAGACCCAGTACTTC. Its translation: CVSSQRKRRETQYF.

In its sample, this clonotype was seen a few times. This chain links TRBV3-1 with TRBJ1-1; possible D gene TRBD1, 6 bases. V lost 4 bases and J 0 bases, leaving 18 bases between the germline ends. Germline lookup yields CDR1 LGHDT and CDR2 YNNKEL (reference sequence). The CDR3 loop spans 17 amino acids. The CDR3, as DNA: TGTGCCAGCAGCCCGAGAGATGGACAGCGACTGAACACTGAAGCTTTCTTT. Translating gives CASSPRDGQRLNTEAFF.

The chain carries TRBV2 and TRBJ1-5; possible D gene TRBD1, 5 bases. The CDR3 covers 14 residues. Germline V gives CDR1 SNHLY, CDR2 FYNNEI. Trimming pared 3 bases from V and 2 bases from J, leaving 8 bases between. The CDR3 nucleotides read TGTGCCAGCAGTGATAGGGGTGGCAATCAGCCCCAGCATTTT. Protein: CASSDRGGNQPQHF.

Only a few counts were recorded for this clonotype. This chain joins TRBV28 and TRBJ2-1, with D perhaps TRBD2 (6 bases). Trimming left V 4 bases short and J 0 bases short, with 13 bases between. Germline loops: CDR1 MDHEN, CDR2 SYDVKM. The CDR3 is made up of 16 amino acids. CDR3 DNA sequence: TGTGCCAGCAGTTCGTGGACCGGGAGCTCCTACAATGAGCAGTTCTTC. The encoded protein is CASSSWTGSSYNEQFF.

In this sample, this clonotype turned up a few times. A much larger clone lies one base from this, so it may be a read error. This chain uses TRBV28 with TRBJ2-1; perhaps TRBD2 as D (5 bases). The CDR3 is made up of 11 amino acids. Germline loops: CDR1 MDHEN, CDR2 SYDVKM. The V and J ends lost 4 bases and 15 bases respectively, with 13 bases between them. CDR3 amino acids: CASSSQGGGFF. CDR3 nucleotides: TGTGCCAGCAGTTCCCAAGGAGGAGGGTTCTTC.

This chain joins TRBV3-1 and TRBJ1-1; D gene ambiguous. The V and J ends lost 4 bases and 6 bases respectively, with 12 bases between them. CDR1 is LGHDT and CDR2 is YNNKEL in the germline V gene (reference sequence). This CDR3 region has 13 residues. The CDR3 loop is CASSLRERSEAFF. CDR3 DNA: TGTGCCAGCAGCCTCCGAGAGAGGTCTGAAGCTTTCTTT.

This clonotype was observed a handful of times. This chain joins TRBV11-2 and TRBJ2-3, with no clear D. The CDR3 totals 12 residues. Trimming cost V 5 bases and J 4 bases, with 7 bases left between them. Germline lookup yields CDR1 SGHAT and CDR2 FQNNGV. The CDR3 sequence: CASSGVADTQYF. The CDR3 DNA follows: TGTGCCAGCAGCGGAGTGGCAGATACGCAGTATTTT.

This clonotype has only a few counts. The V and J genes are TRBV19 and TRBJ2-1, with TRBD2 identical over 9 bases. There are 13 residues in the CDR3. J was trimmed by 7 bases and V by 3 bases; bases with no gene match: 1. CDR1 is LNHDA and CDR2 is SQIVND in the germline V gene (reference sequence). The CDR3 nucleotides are TGTGCCAGTAGTATTCTAGCGGGGAATGAGCAGTTCTTC. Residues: CASSILAGNEQFF.

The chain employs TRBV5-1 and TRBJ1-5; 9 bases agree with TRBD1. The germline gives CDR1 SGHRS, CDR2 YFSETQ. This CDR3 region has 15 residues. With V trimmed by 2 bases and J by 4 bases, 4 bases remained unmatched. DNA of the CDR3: TGCGCCAGCAGCTTAGGTGACAGGGGGAATCAGCCCCAGCATTTT. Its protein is CASSLGDRGNQPQHF.

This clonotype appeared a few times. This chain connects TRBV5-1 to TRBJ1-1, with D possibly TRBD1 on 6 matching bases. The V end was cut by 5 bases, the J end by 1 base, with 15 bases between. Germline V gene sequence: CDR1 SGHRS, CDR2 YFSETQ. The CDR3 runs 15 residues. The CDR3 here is CASSGQGMGNTEAFF. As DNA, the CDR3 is TGCGCCAGCAGTGGGCAGGGGATGGGGAACACTGAAGCTTTCTTT.

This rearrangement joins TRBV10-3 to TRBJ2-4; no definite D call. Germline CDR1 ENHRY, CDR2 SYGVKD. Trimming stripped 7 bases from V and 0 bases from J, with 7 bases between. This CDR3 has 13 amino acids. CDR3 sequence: CAIIPVAKNIQYF. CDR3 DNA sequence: TGTGCCATCATCCCCGTAGCCAAAAACATTCAGTACTTC.

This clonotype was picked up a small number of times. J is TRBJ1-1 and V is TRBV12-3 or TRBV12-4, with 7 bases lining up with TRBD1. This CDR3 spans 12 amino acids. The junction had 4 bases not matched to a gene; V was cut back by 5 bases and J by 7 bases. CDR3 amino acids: CASSRPGGEAFF. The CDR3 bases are TGTGCCAGCAGTCGGCCAGGGGGTGAAGCTTTCTTT.

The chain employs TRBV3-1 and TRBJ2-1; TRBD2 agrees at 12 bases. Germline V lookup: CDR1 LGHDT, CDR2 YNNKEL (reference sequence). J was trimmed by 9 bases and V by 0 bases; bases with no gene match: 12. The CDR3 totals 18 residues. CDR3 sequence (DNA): TGTGCCAGCAGCCAAGATACCGGACTAGCGGGATTTCAGGGTGAGCAGTTCTTC. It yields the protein CASSQDTGLAGFQGEQFF.

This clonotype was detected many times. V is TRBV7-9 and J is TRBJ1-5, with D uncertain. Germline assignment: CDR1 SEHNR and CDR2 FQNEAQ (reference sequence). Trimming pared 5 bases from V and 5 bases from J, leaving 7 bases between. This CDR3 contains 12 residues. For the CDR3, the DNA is TGTGCCAGCAGCCCACTGGATCAGCCCCAGCATTTT. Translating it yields CASSPLDQPQHF.

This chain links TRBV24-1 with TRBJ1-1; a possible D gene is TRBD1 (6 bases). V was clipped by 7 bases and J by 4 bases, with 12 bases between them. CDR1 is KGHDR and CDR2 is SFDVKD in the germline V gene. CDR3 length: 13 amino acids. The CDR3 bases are TGTGCCACCAGCGGACAGTTCAGCACTGAAGCTTTCTTT. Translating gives CATSGQFSTEAFF.

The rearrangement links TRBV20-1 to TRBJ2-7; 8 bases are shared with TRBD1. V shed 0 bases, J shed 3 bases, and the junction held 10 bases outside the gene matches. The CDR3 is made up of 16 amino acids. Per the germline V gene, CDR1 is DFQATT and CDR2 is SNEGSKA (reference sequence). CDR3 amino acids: CSARDPGQGGVYEQYF. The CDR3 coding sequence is TGCAGTGCTAGAGATCCTGGACAGGGTGGCGTCTACGAGCAGTACTTC.

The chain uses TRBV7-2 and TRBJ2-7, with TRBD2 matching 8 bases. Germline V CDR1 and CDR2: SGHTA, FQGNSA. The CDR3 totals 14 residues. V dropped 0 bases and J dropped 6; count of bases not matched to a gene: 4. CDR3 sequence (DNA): TGTGCCAGCAGCTTAGCAATTCGGGGGGGCGAGCAGTACTTC. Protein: CASSLAIRGGEQYF.